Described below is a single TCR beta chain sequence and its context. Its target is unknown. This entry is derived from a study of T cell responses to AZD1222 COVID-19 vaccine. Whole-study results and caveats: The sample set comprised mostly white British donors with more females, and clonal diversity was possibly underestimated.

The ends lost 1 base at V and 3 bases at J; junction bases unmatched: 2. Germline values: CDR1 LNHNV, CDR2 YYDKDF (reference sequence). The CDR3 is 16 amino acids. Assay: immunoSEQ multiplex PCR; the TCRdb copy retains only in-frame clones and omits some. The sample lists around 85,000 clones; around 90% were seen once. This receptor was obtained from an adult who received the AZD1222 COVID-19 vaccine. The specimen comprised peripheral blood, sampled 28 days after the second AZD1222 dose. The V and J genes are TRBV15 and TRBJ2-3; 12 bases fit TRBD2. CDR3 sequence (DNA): TGTGCCACCAGCAGAGGACTAGCGGGGGATACAGATACGCAGTATTTT. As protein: CATSRGLAGDTDTQYF.